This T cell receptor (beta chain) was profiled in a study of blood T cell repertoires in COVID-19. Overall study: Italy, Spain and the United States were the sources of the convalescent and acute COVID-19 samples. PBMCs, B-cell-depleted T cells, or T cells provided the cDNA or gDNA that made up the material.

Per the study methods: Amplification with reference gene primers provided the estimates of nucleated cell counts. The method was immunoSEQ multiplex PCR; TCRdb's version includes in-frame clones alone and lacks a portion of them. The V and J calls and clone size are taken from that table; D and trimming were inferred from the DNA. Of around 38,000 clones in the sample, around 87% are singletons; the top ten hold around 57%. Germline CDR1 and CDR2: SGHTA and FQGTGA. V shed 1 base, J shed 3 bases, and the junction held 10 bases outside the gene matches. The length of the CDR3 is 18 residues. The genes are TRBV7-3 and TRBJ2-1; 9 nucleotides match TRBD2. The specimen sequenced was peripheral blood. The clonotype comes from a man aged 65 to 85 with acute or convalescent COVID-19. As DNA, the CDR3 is TGTGCCAGCAGCTTAAATGCGGGAGGGCCAGGTGACTACAATGAGCAGTTCTTC. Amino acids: CASSLNAGGPGDYNEQFF.